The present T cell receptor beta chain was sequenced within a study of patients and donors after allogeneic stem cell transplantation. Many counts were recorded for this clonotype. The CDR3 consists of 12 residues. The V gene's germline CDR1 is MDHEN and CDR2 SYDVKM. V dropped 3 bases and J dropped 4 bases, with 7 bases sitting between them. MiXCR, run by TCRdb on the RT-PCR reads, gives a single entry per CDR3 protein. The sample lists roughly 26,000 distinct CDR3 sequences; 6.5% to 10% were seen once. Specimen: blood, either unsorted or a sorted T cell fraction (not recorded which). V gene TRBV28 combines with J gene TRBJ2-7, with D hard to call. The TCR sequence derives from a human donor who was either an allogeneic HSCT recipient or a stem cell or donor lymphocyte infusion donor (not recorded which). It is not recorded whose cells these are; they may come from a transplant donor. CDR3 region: CASSFSLYEQYF. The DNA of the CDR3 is TGTGCCAGCAGTTTTTCGTTGTACGAGCAGTACTTC.